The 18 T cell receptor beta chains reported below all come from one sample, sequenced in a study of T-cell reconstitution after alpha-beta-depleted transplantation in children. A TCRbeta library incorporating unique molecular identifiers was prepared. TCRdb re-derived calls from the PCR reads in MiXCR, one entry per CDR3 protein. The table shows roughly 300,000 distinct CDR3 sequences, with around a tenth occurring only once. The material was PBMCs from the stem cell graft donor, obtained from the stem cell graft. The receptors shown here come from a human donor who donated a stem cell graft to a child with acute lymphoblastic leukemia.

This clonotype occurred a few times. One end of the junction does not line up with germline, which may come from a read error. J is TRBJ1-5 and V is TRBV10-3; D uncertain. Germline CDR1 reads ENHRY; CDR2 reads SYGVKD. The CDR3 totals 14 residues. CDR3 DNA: TGTGCCATCAATGAGGGTTATAGCAATCAGCCCCAGCATTTT. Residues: CAINEGYSNQPQHF.

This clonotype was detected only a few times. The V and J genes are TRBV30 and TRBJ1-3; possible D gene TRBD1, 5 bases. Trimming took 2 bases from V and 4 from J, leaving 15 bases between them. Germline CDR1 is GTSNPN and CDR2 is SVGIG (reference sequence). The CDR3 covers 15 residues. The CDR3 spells CAWSPQRGYGNTIYF. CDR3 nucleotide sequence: TGTGCCTGGAGTCCCCAGCGGGGGTACGGAAACACCATATATTTT.

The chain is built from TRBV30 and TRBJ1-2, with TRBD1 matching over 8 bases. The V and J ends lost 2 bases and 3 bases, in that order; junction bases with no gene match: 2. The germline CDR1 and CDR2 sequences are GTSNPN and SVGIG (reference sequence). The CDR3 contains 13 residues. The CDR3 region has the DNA TGTGCCTGGAGTTTGGGACAGGACTATGGCTACACCTTC. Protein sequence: CAWSLGQDYGYTF.

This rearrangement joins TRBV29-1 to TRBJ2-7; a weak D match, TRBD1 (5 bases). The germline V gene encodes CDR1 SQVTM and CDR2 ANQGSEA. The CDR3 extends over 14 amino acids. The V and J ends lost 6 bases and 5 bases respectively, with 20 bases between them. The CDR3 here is CSVGGHKAGDEQYF. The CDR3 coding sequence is TGCAGCGTCGGTGGACACAAAGCTGGCGACGAGCAGTACTTC.

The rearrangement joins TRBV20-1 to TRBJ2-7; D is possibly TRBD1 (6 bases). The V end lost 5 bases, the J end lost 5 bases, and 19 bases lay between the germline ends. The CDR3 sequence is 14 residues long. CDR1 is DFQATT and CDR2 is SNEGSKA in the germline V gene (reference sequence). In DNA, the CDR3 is TGCAGTGCTCGCCCAGGGGAAGAGAGCGACGAGCAGTACTTC. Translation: CSARPGEESDEQYF.

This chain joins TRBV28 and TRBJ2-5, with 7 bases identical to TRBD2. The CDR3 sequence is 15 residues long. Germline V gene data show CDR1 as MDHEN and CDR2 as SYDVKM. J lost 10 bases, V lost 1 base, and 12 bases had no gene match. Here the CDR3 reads CASSLSPRGGSVQYF. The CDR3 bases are TGTGCCAGCAGTTTATCTCCAAGGGGAGGGAGTGTCCAGTACTTC.

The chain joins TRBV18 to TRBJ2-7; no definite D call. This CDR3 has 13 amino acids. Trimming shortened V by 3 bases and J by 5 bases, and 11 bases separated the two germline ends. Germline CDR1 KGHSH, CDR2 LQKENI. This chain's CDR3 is CASSPSVNNEQYF. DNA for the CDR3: TGTGCCAGCTCACCGAGTGTTAATAACGAGCAGTACTTC.

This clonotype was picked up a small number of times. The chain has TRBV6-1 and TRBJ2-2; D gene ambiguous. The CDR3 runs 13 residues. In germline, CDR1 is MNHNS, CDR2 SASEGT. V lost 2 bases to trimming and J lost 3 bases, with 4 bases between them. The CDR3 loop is CASSEPYTGELFF. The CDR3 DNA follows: TGTGCCAGCAGTGAACCTTACACCGGGGAGCTGTTTTTT.

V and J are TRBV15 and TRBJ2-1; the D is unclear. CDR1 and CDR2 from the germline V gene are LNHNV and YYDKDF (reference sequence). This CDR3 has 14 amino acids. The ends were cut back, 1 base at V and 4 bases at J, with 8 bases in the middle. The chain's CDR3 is CATSRVRQYNEQFF. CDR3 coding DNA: TGTGCCACCAGCAGAGTCAGACAATACAATGAGCAGTTCTTC.

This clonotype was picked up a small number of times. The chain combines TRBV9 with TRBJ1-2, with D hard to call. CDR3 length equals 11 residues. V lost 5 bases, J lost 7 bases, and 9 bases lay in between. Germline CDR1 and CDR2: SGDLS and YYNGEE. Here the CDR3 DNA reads TGTGCCAGCAGACTCGAGGGTGGCTACACCTTC. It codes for CASRLEGGYTF.

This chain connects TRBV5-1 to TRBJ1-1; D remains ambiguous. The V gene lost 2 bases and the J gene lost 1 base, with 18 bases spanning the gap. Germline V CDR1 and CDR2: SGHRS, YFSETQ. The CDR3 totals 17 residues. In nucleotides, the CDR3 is TGCGCCAGCAGCTTTTTCCGTCGTGAAGCAAAGAACACTGAAGCTTTCTTT. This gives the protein CASSFFRREAKNTEAFF.

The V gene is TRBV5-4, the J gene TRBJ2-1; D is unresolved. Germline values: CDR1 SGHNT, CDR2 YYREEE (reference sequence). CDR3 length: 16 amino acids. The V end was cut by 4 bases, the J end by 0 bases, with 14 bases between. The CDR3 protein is CASSPGNSRSYNEQFF. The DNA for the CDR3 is TGTGCCAGCAGCCCGGGCAATTCCCGCTCCTACAATGAGCAGTTCTTC.

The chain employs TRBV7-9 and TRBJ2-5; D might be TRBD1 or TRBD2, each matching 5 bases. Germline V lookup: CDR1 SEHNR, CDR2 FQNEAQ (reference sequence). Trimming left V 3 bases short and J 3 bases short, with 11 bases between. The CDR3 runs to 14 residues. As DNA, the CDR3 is TGTGCCAGCAGCTTGCCGGGGCCAAAAGAGACCCAGTACTTC. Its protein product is CASSLPGPKETQYF.

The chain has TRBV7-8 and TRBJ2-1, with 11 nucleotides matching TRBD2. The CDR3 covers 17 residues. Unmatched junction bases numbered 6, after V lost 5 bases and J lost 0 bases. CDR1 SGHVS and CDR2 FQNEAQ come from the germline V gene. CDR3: CASSLWTSGYSYNEQFF. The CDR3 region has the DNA TGTGCCAGCAGCCTGTGGACTAGCGGGTACTCCTACAATGAGCAGTTCTTC.

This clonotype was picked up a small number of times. The CDR3 DNA is TGCAGCGTTGAAGATCCCGGACTAGCGTTTGGTGACGAGCAGTTCTTC. Translated, it gives CSVEDPGLAFGDEQFF. The chain is built from TRBV29-1 and TRBJ2-1; 9 bases fit TRBD2. There are 16 residues in the CDR3. V shed 0 bases and J 10 bases; nucleotides not matched to a gene: 13. Germline V lookup: CDR1 SQVTM, CDR2 ANQGSEA.

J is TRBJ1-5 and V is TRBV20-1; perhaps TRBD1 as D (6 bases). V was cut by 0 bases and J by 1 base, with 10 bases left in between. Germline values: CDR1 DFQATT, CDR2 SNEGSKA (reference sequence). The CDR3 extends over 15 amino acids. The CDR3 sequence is CSAREQGGSNQPQHF. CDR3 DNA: TGCAGTGCTAGAGAACAGGGTGGAAGCAATCAGCCCCAGCATTTT.

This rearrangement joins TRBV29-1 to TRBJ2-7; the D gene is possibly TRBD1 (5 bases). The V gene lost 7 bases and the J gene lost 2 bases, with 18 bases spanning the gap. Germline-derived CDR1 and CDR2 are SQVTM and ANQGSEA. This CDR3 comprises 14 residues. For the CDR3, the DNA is TGCAGCGCCTCGGACACCCAAAGCCCCTACGAGCAGTACTTC. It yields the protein CSASDTQSPYEQYF.

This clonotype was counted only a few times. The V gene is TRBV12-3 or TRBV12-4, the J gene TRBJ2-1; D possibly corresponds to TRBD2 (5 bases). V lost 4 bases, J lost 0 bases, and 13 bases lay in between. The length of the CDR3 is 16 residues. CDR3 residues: CASSSAGLGSYNEQFF. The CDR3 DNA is TGTGCCAGCAGTTCCGCCGGACTGGGCTCCTACAATGAGCAGTTCTTC.